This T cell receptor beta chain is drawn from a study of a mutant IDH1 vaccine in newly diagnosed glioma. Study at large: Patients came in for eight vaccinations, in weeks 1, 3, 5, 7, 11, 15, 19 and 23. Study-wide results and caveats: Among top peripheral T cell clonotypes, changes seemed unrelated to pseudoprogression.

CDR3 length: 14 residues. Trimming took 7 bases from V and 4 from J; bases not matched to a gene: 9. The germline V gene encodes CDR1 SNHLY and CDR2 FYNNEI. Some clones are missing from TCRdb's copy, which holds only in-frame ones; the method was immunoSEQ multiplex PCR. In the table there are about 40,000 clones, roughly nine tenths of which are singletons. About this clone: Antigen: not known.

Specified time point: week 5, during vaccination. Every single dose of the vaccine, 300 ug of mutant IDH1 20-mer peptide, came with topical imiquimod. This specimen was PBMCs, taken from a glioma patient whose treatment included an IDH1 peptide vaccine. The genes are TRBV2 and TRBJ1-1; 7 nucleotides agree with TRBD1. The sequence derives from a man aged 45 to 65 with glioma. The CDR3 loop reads CASTRGRVGTEAFF. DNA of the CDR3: TGTGCCAGCACGAGGGGGCGGGTGGGCACTGAAGCTTTCTTT.